The clone carrying this T cell receptor (beta chain) was found many times. The sample is drawn from a study of naive and memory T cell subsets. A UMI-containing oligonucleotide was joined by 3' ligation to the TCR cDNA template. Ligated cDNA underwent four rounds of PCR with nested alpha and beta constant region primers and SP2. Alpha and beta constant region primers primed reverse transcription for blood and skin samples. TCRdb redid the calling of the 5' RACE reads with MiXCR, one entry per CDR3 protein. The sample comprises roughly 48,000 distinct CDR3 sequences, about 4.8% of which are singletons, and about 0.8% rests with the top ten. Per germline, CDR1 SGHKS and CDR2 YYEKEE (reference sequence). The CDR3 totals 13 residues. V was shortened by 4 bases and J by 0 bases, with 5 bases between the two germline ends.

The receptor comes from a female donor in good health. The J gene is TRBJ2-1, the V gene TRBV5-5, with D unclear. This CDR3 reads CASSPYSYNEQFF. The DNA of the CDR3 is TGTGCCAGCAGCCCCTACTCCTACAATGAGCAGTTCTTC.